This T cell receptor beta chain was retrieved from a study of CD8+CD57+ T cells in acquired aplastic anemia. General study points: Patients and controls shared 25 to 30 CD8+ CDR3 sequences, which appeared highly expressed in patients and within their immunodominant clones.

Germline V gene lookup returns CDR1 WNHNN and CDR2 SYGVQD (reference sequence). Trimming removed 10 bases from V and 10 bases from J; junction bases left unmatched: 14. The CDR3 is 15 amino acids. A word on this clonotype: Its antigen is not identified.

According to the study, genomic DNA was the template for TCR beta VDJ and CDR3 profiling. MiXCR was run by TCRdb on the reads, yielding one entry per CDR3 protein. Among more than 45,000 distinct CDR3 sequences listed, 70% to 80% were seen once. The chain links TRBV10-1 to TRBJ1-6, with 9 bases that match TRBD1. This sequence was found in a human donor in good health, serving as a control. The sequenced sample was sorted CD4+, CD8+, or CD8+CD57+ T cells (not recorded which) from PBMCs. In DNA form, the CDR3 reads TGCGCCAAGACCGGGACAGGGACAGCCGGATCACCCCTCCACTTT. It encodes CAKTGTGTAGSPLHF.